The subject of this entry is one TCR beta chain. Its matching antigen is unknown. TCRdb ran MiXCR on the RT-PCR reads and lists one entry per CDR3 protein. Of about 780,000 distinct CDR3 sequences listed, about a fifth are singletons. This record comes from a study of response to subunit inactivated influenza vaccine. Study results and limitations: It was suggested by the authors that few new T cells are recruited by each seasonal influenza vaccination.

Deletions cut 3 bases from V and 1 base from J, with 9 bases between. This CDR3 comprises 14 residues. Sequences were derived from PBMCs from blood, sampled less than 6 days after vaccination. This receptor was obtained from a middle-aged man who received an inactivated influenza vaccine. This sequence joins TRBV12-3 or TRBV12-4 and TRBJ2-5, with D possibly matching TRBD2 (6 bases). CDR3 DNA: TGTGCCAGCAGTTTTGCGGGATTCCAAGAGACCCAGTACTTC. It codes for CASSFAGFQETQYF.